Each of the 13 T cell receptor beta chains below was sequenced from the same sample in a study of CD8 T cells in ankylosing spondylitis. No antigen has been assigned to these receptors. General study results and limits: A motif in TCR beta, a set of eight highly homologous variants, appeared characteristic of ankylosing spondylitis blood.

TCRdb passed the 5' RACE reads through MiXCR, listing each CDR3 protein once. The table has hundreds of thousands of distinct CDR3 sequences, approximately 16% seen once. Sequencing was performed on blood, either unsorted or a sorted T cell fraction (not recorded which). All receptors come from a male donor with ankylosing spondylitis.

The genes are TRBV9 and TRBJ2-7; D unresolved. Germline values: CDR1 SGDLS, CDR2 YYNGEE. V was clipped by 2 bases and J by 0 bases, with 9 bases between them. The CDR3 contains 14 residues. CDR3 bases: TGTGCCAGCAGCGTGGGTAAGAGCTCCTACGAGCAGTACTTC. Amino acids: CASSVGKSSYEQYF.

This clonotype appeared a few times. For the CDR3, the DNA is TGTGCCAGCAGCTCGGCGGGGGGCCTCACTGAAGCTTTCTTT. Protein sequence: CASSSAGGLTEAFF. This chain joins TRBV7-3 and TRBJ1-1; D might be TRBD1 (6 bases). The V and J ends lost 4 bases and 4 bases respectively, with 13 bases between them. The length of the CDR3 is 14 residues. Germline CDR1 reads SGHTA; CDR2 reads FQGTGA.

The V and J genes are TRBV3-1 and TRBJ2-7, with 8 bases lining up with TRBD2. With V trimmed by 0 bases and J by 2 bases, 9 bases remained unmatched. CDR1 LGHDT and CDR2 YNNKEL come from the germline V gene (reference sequence). This CDR3 has 17 amino acids. CDR3 DNA: TGTGCCAGCAGCCAAGATGTTCCGCTAGCGGGTCCCTACGAGCAGTACTTC. It codes for CASSQDVPLAGPYEQYF.

CDR3 sequence: CSARRSGDSGNTIYF. CDR3 bases: TGCAGTGCTAGACGGTCGGGGGACTCTGGAAACACCATATATTTT. The chain joins TRBV20-1 to TRBJ1-3; D possibly corresponds to TRBD1 (5 bases). Germline assignment: CDR1 DFQATT and CDR2 SNEGSKA (reference sequence). This CDR3 has 15 amino acids. V gave up 2 bases and J gave up 0 bases, with 11 bases separating them.

This clonotype occurred many times. The J gene is TRBJ2-7, the V gene TRBV25-1, with no clear D. V lost 3 bases, J lost 3 bases, and 9 bases lay in between. The CDR3 is 13 amino acids. Germline CDR1 is MGHDK and CDR2 is SYGVNS. CDR3 residues: CASSDLKGYEQYF. The CDR3 nucleotides are TGTGCCAGCAGTGACCTTAAGGGCTACGAGCAGTACTTC.

This rearrangement joins TRBV6-1 to TRBJ2-1; a weak D match, TRBD2 (5 bases). V lost 1 base, J lost 4 bases, and 20 bases lay in between. Germline V gives CDR1 MNHNS, CDR2 SASEGT. The CDR3 runs 18 residues. The chain's CDR3 is CASSEVGPVDYQYNEQFF. Written as DNA, the CDR3 is TGTGCCAGCAGTGAAGTTGGCCCCGTAGACTACCAATACAATGAGCAGTTCTTC.

This clonotype turned up a few times. The chain couples TRBV10-3 to TRBJ2-3; TRBD1 matches at 10 bases. Per the germline V gene, CDR1 is ENHRY and CDR2 is SYGVKD. V gave up 5 bases and J gave up 2 bases; unmatched junction bases: 10. The CDR3 totals 17 residues. CDR3 region: CAISPVRQGAFTDTQYF. For the CDR3, the DNA is TGTGCCATCAGTCCCGTACGACAGGGGGCTTTCACAGATACGCAGTATTTT.

In its sample, this clonotype was seen many times. The V call is TRBV24-1, the J call TRBJ1-1; D is perhaps TRBD1 (5 bases). V lost 7 bases and J lost 1, with 9 bases in between. The CDR3 consists of 13 residues. Germline V CDR1 and CDR2: KGHDR, SFDVKD. The CDR3 sequence: CATRETENTEAFF. The CDR3 DNA is TGTGCCACCAGGGAGACAGAGAACACTGAAGCTTTCTTT.

This clonotype occurred a few times. This chain connects TRBV27 to TRBJ2-1; D may be TRBD1 (6 bases). The CDR3 has 15 amino acids. Trimming pared 0 bases from V and 6 bases from J, leaving 12 bases between. Germline V gives CDR1 MNHEY, CDR2 SMNVEV (reference sequence). The CDR3, as DNA: TGTGCCAGCAGTTTATCGTTCAGGGGTACCAATGAGCAGTTCTTC. It is translated as CASSLSFRGTNEQFF.

This clonotype was counted only a few times. For the CDR3, the DNA is TGCGCCAGCAGCCTGGACATATACTACGAGCAGTACTTC. Its protein is CASSLDIYYEQYF. V and J are TRBV4-1 and TRBJ2-7; tentative D call: TRBD1 (5 bases). The germline V and J ends were trimmed by 4 bases and 3 bases, with 10 bases remaining between them. There are 13 residues in the CDR3. The germline V gene has CDR1 MGHRA and CDR2 YSYEKL.

The gene calls are TRBV20-1 and TRBJ1-3; D call uncertain. V was pared by 0 bases and J by 4 bases, with 7 bases between. This CDR3 contains 13 residues. Germline-derived CDR1 and CDR2 are DFQATT and SNEGSKA (reference sequence). CDR3 loop: CSARDLVGNTIYF. The CDR3 DNA reads as TGCAGTGCTAGAGATTTGGTCGGAAACACCATATATTTT.

Only a few counts were recorded for this clonotype. The CDR3 spells CASSILDREDEQFF. CDR3 bases: TGTGCCAGCAGCATACTGGACAGGGAGGATGAGCAGTTCTTC. J is TRBJ2-1 and V is TRBV27, with 8 bases identical to TRBD1. The germline gives CDR1 MNHEY, CDR2 SMNVEV (reference sequence). Germline trimming cut 6 bases from V and 8 bases from J; bases unmatched to any gene: 9. This CDR3 contains 14 residues.

The V call is TRBV9, the J call TRBJ2-7, with D tentatively TRBD1 (7 bases). V was trimmed by 3 bases and J by 1 base, leaving 14 bases between them. This CDR3 comprises 15 residues. Per the germline V gene, CDR1 is SGDLS and CDR2 is YYNGEE. DNA of the CDR3: TGTGCCAGCAGCGCCGGAGGGGGCGCATCCTACGAGCAGTACTTC. It encodes CASSAGGGASYEQYF.